This is a list of T cell receptor beta chains from one sample in a study of CD4 T cells in relation to SARS-CoV-2 and coronaviruses. TCRdb keeps only in-frame clones here, not all; method: immunoSEQ multiplex PCR. The table shows around 11,000 clones, with about nine tenths occurring only once. The sample was naive CD4+ T cells from PBMCs. These TCRs come from an adult with COVID-19. The CDR3 runs from the conserved cysteine through the conserved F or W. A D gene is named only where the DNA matches it firmly. Clone size is given for some rows only: seen once, a few or many times, or a class if the clone is expanded.

J gene	V gene	clone size	D gene	CDR3 protein	CDR3 DNA
TRBJ2-1	TRBV5-1	-	-	CASSLKGPDNEQFF	TGCGCCAGCAGCTTGAAAGGTCCAGACAATGAGCAGTTCTTC
TRBJ2-5	TRBV14	-	-	CASSQGGRWETQYF	TGTGCCAGCAGCCAGGGGGGCAGATGGGAGACCCAGTACTTC
TRBJ2-7	TRBV6-5	-	-	CASSSTVVPYEQYF	TGTGCCAGCAGTTCGACAGTCGTGCCCTACGAGCAGTACTTC
TRBJ1-6	TRBV3-1/TRBV3-2	once	-	CASSQDPATEHHRALHF	TGTGCCAGCAGCCAAGATCCTGCGACAGAACACCATAGGGCCCTCCACTTT
TRBJ2-7	TRBV7-2	-	TRBD2	CASSPAPGRSSYEQYF	TGTGCCAGCAGCCCAGCACCCGGGAGGAGCTCCTACGAGCAGTACTTC
TRBJ1-1	TRBV11-2	-	TRBD1	CASSHRQGRGTEAFF	TGTGCCAGCAGCCACCGACAGGGAAGAGGGACTGAAGCTTTCTTT
TRBJ2-2	TRBV13	-	TRBD1	CASSKKGQLNTGELFF	TGTGCCAGCAGCAAGAAGGGACAGCTGAACACCGGGGAGCTGTTTTTT
TRBJ2-7	TRBV7-8	-	TRBD2	CASSLGLAGGYEQYF	TGTGCCAGCAGCTTAGGACTAGCGGGGGGATACGAGCAGTACTTC
TRBJ1-4	TRBV7-2	-	-	CASRPGHATNEKLFF	TGTGCCAGCAGGCCGGGACACGCAACTAATGAAAAACTGTTTTTT
TRBJ2-7	TRBV7-2	-	TRBD2	CASKKTSGGAEGSYEQYF	TGTGCCAGCAAAAAGACTAGCGGGGGGGCCGAGGGCTCCTACGAGCAGTACTTC